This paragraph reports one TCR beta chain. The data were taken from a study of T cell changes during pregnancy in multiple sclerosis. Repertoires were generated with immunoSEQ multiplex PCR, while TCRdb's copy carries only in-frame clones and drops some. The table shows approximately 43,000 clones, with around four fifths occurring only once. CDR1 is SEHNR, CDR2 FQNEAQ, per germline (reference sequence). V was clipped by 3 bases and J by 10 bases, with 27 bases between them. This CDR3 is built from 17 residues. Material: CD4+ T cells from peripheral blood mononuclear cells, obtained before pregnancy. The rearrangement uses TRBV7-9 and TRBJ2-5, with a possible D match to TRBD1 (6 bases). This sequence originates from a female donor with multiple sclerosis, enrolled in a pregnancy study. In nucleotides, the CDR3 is TGTGCCAGCAGCTTGCGAGCCCGGGACAAGGCATTCGTGGTCCAGTACTTC. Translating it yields CASSLRARDKAFVVQYF.